Below, 4 T cell receptor beta chains from the same sample are listed, as sequenced in a study of CD8 T cells in Susac syndrome. Reverse transcription of roughly 0.5 to 1 ug RNA was carried out with random hexamers. In TCRdb, the immunoSEQ multiplex PCR reads were re-called with MiXCR into one record per CDR3 protein. The repertoire includes approximately 190,000 distinct CDR3 sequences, 90% to 95% of them detected once, and 0.1% sits in the top ten. Sequenced: CD4+ T cells from PBMCs. The receptors stem from a human donor in good health.

The gene calls are TRBV2 and TRBJ2-7; the match to TRBD2 covers 12 bases. The germline V gene has CDR1 SNHLY and CDR2 FYNNEI. The CDR3 runs to 16 residues. V lost 4 bases and J lost 2; bases outside the gene matches: 6. CDR3 region: CASSGLAGAVTYEQYF. Here the CDR3 DNA reads TGTGCCAGCAGTGGACTAGCGGGGGCTGTGACCTACGAGCAGTACTTC.

This rearrangement joins TRBV10-3 to TRBJ1-4; D unclear. CDR1 and CDR2 from the germline V gene are ENHRY and SYGVKD. The CDR3 is 15 amino acids. Trimming removed 2 bases from V and 7 bases from J, with 14 bases in between. In nucleotides, the CDR3 is TGTGCCATCAGTGAGAATCTTGATAGCTCTGAAAAACTGTTTTTT. It codes for CAISENLDSSEKLFF.

The chain couples TRBV19 to TRBJ1-2, with 7 bases identical to TRBD1. The CDR3 has 13 residues. With V trimmed by 6 bases and J by 6 bases, 7 bases remained unmatched. Germline assignment: CDR1 LNHDA and CDR2 SQIVND (reference sequence). CDR3 residues: CASRQDRVDGYTF. DNA for the CDR3: TGTGCCAGTAGGCAAGACAGGGTCGATGGCTACACCTTC.

This chain joins TRBV7-9 and TRBJ2-3; 12 bases are shared with TRBD2. V gave up 3 bases and J gave up 7 bases; unmatched junction bases: 5. The CDR3 has 15 residues. Per germline, CDR1 SEHNR and CDR2 FQNEAQ (reference sequence). In DNA form, the CDR3 reads TGTGCCAGCAGCTTGGGACTAGCGGGTACCCATACGCAGTATTTT. It yields the protein CASSLGLAGTHTQYF.